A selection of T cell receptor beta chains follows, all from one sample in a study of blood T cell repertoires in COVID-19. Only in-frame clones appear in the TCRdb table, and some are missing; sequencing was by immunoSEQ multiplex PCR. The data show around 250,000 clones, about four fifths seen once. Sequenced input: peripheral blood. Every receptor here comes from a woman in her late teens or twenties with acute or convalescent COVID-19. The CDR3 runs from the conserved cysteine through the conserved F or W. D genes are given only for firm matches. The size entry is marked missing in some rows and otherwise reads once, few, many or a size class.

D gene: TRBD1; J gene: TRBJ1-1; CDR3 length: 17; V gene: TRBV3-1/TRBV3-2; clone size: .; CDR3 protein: CASSQTFGQELNTEAFF; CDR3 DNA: TGTGCCAGCAGCCAGACTTTTGGACAGGAGCTGAACACTGAAGCTTTCTTT
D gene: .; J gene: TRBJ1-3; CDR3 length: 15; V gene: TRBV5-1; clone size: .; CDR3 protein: CASSLEPGVGNTIYF; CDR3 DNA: TGCGCCAGCAGCTTGGAACCAGGGGTAGGAAACACCATATATTTT
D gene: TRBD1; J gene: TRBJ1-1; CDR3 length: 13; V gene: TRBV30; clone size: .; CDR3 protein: CALTGGKVTEAFF; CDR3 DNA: TGTGCCTTGACAGGGGGCAAGGTCACTGAAGCTTTCTTT
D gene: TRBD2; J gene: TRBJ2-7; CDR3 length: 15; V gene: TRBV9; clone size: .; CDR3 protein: CASSVDLREGNEQYF; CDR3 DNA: TGTGCCAGCAGCGTAGATTTGCGGGAGGGGAACGAGCAGTACTTC
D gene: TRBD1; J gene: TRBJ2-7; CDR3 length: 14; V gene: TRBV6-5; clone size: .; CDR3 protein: CASRGTGPPYEQYF; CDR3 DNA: TGTGCCAGCAGAGGGACAGGACCTCCCTACGAGCAGTACTTC
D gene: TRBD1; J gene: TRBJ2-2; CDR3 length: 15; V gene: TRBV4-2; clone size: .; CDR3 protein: CASAEGQGAFGELFF; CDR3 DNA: TGTGCCAGCGCGGAAGGACAGGGGGCTTTCGGGGAGCTGTTTTTT
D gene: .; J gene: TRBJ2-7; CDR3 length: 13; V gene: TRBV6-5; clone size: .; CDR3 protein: CASSFVPSSEQYF; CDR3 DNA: TGTGCCAGCAGTTTCGTCCCCTCTAGCGAGCAGTACTTC
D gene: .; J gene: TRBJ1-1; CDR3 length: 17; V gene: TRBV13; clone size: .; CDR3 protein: CASSPLFPWGIYTEAFF; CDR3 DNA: TGTGCCAGCAGCCCCCTGTTCCCCTGGGGCATTTACACTGAAGCTTTCTTT
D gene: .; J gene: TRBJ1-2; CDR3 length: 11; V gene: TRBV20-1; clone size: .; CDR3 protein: CSARLSYGYTF; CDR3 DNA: TGCAGTGCTAGACTGAGCTATGGCTACACCTTC
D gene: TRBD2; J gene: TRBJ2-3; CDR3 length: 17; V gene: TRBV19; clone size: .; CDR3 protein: CASSLAGTSGSTYTQYF; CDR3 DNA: TGTGCCAGTAGTCTTGCGGGGACTAGCGGGAGTACGTATACGCAGTATTTT
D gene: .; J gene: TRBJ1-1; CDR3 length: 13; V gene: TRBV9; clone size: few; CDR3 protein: CASSVVPFTEAFF; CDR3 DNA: TGTGCCAGCAGCGTAGTTCCATTCACTGAAGCTTTCTTT
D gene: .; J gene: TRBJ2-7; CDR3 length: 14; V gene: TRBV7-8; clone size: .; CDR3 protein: CASSLAPQIYEQYF; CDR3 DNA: TGTGCCAGCAGCTTAGCCCCACAGATATACGAGCAGTACTTC
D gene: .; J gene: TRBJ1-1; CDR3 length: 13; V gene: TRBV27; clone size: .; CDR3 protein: CASSSDRSTEAFF; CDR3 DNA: TGTGCCAGCAGCTCTGATCGGTCCACTGAAGCTTTCTTT
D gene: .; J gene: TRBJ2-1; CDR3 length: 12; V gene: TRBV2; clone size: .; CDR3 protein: CASREGWDEQFF; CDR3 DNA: TGTGCCAGCAGAGAGGGCTGGGATGAGCAGTTCTTC